Included here is one TCR beta chain sequence, with context. Its antigen is unknown. No base quality values were provided; no much bigger clone lies one nucleotide off. This entry is derived from a study of shared T cell receptors in the human thymus (dated by TCRdb to the early 2020s). Notes on the research overall: The study examined how the human thymus generates shared, self-reactive T-cell receptor alpha chains.

The CDR3 contains 16 residues, cysteine and phenylalanine counted. The DNA shown is the 48-base CDR3, in frame from base 1. Via the germline V gene, CDR1 is MDHEN and CDR2 SYDVKM. V is clipped by 6 bases and J by 0 bases, and the sequence between their germline boundaries is 15 bases long. Library preparation was by the immunoSEQ multiplex PCR assay. TCRdb obtained this table from immuneACCESS and retained in-frame rearrangements with V and J assigned. These tables miss some clones; where compared with another copy, unresolved V genes account for less than half of the shortfall, and the remainder is unexplained. The sample data list around 340,000 clones, and approximately 95% of these were observed just once. The ten largest clones capture about 0.02% of the sample.

Specimen: thymocytes. The sequence derives from a human donor. The chain is encoded by TRBV28 joined to TRBJ1-3, and perhaps TRBD1 as D gene, on 5 matching bases. The DNA reads TGTGCCAGCAGGAAAGAGGGGCCTCTCTCTGGAAACACCATATATTTT. The encoded protein is CASRKEGPLSGNTIYF.